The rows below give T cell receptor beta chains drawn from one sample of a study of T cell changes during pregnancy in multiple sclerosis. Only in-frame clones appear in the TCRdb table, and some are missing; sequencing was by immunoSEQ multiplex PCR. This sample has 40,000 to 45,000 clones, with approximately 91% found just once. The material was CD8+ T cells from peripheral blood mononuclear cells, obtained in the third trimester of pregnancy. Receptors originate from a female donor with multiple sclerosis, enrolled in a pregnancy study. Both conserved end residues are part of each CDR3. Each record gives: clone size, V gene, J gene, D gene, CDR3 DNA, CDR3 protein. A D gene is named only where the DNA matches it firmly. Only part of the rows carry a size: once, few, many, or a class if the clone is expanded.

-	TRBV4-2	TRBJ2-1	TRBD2	TGTGCCAGCAGCCAAGATACTAGCGGGACTGAGCAGTTCTTC	CASSQDTSGTEQFF
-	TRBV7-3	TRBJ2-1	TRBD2	TGTGCCAGCAGCTTAATGGGAGGGGTAGGAGGCTACAATGAGCAGTTCTTC	CASSLMGGVGGYNEQFF
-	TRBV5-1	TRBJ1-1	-	TGCGCCAGCACCATAACAAACTCAGGGAACACTGAAGCTTTCTTT	CASTITNSGNTEAFF
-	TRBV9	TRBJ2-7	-	TGTGCCAGCAGCGTAGGTGAGGCGGGCCCAACCTACGAGCAGTACTTC	CASSVGEAGPTYEQYF
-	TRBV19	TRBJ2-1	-	TGTGCCAGTATGGGCGATACAAATGAGCAGTTCTTC	CASMGDTNEQFF
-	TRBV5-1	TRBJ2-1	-	TGCGCCAGCAGCTTGGGGTGGGACAACAATGAGCAGTTCTTC	CASSLGWDNNEQFF
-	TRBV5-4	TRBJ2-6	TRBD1	TGTGCCAGCAGCCGCTGGACAGGGCCGGGCTCTGGGGCCAACGTCCTGACTTTC	CASSRWTGPGSGANVLTF
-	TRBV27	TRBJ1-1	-	TGTGCCAGCAGTTGGCAGGAGAACACTGAAGCTTTCTTT	CASSWQENTEAFF
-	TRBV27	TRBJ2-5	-	TGTGCCAGCACTTACTCTGAGACCCAGTACTTC	CASTYSETQYF
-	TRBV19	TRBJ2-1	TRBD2	TGTGCCAGTAGTATTGCTAGCGGGAGCTCCTACAATGAGCAGTTCTTC	CASSIASGSSYNEQFF
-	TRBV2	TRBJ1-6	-	TGTGCCAGCAGTGAGGGGCCTGGGTACAATTCACCCCTCCACTTT	CASSEGPGYNSPLHF
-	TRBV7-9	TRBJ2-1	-	TGTGCCAGCAGCTTAGTACGGGGTACCTACAATGAGCAGTTCTTC	CASSLVRGTYNEQFF
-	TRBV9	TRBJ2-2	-	TGTGCCAGCAGCGATACATTTGTCGGGGTCGCGAACACCGGGGAGCTGTTTTTT	CASSDTFVGVANTGELFF
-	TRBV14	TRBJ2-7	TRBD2	TGTGCCAGCAGCGAACTAGCGGAAACCTACGAGCAGTACTTC	CASSELAETYEQYF
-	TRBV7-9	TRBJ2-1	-	TGTGCCAGCAGCTTAGCTCCGGTTGAGCAGTTCTTC	CASSLAPVEQFF
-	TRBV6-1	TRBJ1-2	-	TGTGCCAGCAGTGAATGGGGGGGAGGCTCGATTGGCTACACCTTC	CASSEWGGGSIGYTF
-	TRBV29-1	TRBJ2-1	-	TGCAGCGTTGTGTACACCACTCTTCGGGACTTCTACAATGAGCAGTTCTTC	CSVVYTTLRDFYNEQFF
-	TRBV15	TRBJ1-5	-	TGTGCCACCAGCTCCAGTTGGCAGGGGAGCAATCAGCCCCAGCATTTT	CATSSSWQGSNQPQHF
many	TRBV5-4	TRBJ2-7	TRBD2	TGTGCCAGCAGCTGGCTGGCGGGGGGGAACTACGAGCAGTACTTC	CASSWLAGGNYEQYF
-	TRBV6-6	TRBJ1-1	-	TGTGCCAGCAGTTACCCTGCTGGGGGGACTGAAGCTTTCTTT	CASSYPAGGTEAFF
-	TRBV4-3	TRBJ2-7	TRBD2	TGCGCCAGCAGCCAAGTCTTAGCTAGCGGGTACGAGCAGTACTTC	CASSQVLASGYEQYF
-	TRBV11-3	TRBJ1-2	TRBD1	TGTGCCAGCAGCTTAGTAGGGGACCACAGGGGGCGCGCTGAGTATGGCTACACCTTC	CASSLVGDHRGRAEYGYTF
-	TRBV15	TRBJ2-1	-	TGTGCCACCAGCAGCTATCCGATTTCCAATGAGCAGTTCTTC	CATSSYPISNEQFF
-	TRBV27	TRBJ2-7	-	TGTGCCAGCAGTCCACTGATTAAGTTCCACGAGCAGTACTTC	CASSPLIKFHEQYF
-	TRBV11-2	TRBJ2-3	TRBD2	TGTGCCAGCAGCTTATGGACTAGCGACACAGATACGCAGTATTTT	CASSLWTSDTDTQYF
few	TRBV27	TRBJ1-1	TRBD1	TGTGCCAGCAGTTTGGCTCTCGGACAGGGTTCCACTGAAGCTTTCTTT	CASSLALGQGSTEAFF
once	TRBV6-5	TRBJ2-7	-	TGTGCCAGCAGTTACCTAGGGGATCCGGACGAGCAGTACTTC	CASSYLGDPDEQYF
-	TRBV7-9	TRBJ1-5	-	TGTGCCAGCAGCGAACAGGGACAGCCCCAGCATTTT	CASSEQGQPQHF
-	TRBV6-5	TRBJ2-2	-	TGTGCCAGCAGTTCGGGAACCGGGGAGCTGTTTTTT	CASSSGTGELFF
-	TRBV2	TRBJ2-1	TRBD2	TGTGCCAGCAGTGACCCCAGGACTAGCCAAGGAGACAATGAGCAGTTCTTC	CASSDPRTSQGDNEQFF
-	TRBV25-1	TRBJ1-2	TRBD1	TGTGCCAGCAGTGCCCGACTGGGACAGGGAAGCGCTAACTATGGCTACACCTTC	CASSARLGQGSANYGYTF
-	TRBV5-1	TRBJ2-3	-	TGCGCCAGCAGCTTGATTTCAGCGCAGACAGATACGCAGTATTTT	CASSLISAQTDTQYF
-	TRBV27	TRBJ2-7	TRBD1	TGTGCCAGCAGTAAACAGGGGTCCTACGAGCAGTACTTC	CASSKQGSYEQYF
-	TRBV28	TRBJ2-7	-	TGTGCCAGCAGTCCCCGGTTGGACGAGCAGTACTTC	CASSPRLDEQYF
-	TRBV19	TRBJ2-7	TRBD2	TGTGCCAGTAGCCCGGGACTAGCTTTGTACGAGCAGTACTTC	CASSPGLALYEQYF
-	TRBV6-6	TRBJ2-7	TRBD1	TGTGCCAGCAGTTACTCCTCAGGGGGCTACGAGCAGTACTTC	CASSYSSGGYEQYF